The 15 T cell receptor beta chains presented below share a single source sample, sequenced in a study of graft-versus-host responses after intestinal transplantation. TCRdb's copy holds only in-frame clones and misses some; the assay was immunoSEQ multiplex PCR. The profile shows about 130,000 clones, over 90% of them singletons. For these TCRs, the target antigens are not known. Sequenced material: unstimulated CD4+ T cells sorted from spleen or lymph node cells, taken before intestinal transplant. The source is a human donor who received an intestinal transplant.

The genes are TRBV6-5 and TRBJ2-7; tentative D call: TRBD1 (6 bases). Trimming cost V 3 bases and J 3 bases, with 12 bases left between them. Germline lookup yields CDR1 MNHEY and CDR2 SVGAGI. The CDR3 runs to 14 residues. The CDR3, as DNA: TGTGCCAGCAGTTATCGGGCAGGGGTCTACGAGCAGTACTTC. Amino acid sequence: CASSYRAGVYEQYF.

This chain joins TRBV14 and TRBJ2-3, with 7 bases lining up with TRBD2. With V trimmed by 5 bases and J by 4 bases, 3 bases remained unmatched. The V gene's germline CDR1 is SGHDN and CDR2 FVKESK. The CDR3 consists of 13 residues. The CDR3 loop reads CASSFRGADTQYF. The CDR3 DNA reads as TGTGCCAGCAGCTTCCGGGGGGCAGATACGCAGTATTTT. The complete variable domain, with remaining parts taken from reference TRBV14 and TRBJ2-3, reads EAGVTQFPSHSVIEKGQTVTLRCDPISGHDNLYWYRRVMGKEIKFLLHFVKESKQDESGMPNNRFLAERTGGTYSTLKVQPAELEDSGVYFCASSFRGADTQYFGPGTRLTVL.

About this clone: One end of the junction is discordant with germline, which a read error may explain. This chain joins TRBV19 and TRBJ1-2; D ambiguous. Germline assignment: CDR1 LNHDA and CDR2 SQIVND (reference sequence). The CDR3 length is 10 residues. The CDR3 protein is CATLTLIYPF. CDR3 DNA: TGTGCCACCCTCACCTTAATCTACCCCTTC.

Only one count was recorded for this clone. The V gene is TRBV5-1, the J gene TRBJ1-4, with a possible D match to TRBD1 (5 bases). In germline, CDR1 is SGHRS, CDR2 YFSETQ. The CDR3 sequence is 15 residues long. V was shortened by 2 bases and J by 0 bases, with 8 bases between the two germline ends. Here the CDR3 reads CASSLTGPTNEKLFF. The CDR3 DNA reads TGCGCCAGCAGCTTAACGGGACCAACTAATGAAAAACTGTTTTTT.

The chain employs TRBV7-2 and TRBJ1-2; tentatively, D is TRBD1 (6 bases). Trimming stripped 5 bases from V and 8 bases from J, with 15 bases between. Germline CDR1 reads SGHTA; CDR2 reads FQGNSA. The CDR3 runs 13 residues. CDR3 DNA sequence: TGTGCCAGCAGCGCCACAGGGAGGGACGGCTACACCTTC. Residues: CASSATGRDGYTF.

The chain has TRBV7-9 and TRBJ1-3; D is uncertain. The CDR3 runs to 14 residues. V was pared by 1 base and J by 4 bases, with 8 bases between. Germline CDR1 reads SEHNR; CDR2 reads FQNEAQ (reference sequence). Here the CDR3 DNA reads TGTGCCAGCAGCTTAGGGTTGGGGGGAAACACCATATATTTT. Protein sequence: CASSLGLGGNTIYF. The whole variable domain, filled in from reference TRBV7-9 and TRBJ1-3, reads DTGVSQNPRHKITKRGQNVTFRCDPISEHNRLYWYRQTLGQGPEFLTYFQNEAQLEKSRLLSDRFSAERPKGSFSTLEIQRTEQGDSAMYLCASSLGLGGNTIYFGEGSWLTVV.

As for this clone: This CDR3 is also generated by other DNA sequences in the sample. The CDR3 sequence: CASRGTRDNQPQHF. CDR3 in DNA: TGTGCCAGCAGGGGTACGAGGGACAATCAGCCCCAGCATTTT. The J gene is TRBJ1-5, the V gene TRBV27, with D hard to call. The CDR3 sequence is 14 residues long. Germline V gene data show CDR1 as MNHEY and CDR2 as SMNVEV (reference sequence). V shed 6 bases and J shed 3 bases, with 12 bases lying between them.

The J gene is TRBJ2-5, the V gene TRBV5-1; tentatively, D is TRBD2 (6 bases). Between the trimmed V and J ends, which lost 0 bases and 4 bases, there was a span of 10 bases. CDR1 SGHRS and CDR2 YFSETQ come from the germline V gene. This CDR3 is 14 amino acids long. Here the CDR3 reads CASSLVRRGETQYF. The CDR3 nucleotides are TGCGCCAGCAGCTTGGTTAGGCGGGGAGAGACCCAGTACTTC.

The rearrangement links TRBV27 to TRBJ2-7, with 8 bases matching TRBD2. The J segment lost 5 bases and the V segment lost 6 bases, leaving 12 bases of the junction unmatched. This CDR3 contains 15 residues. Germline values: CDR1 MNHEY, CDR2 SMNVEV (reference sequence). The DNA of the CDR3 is TGTGCCAGCAGCCTGGCCGGGACTAGGGGTAACGAGCAGTACTTC. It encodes CASSLAGTRGNEQYF.

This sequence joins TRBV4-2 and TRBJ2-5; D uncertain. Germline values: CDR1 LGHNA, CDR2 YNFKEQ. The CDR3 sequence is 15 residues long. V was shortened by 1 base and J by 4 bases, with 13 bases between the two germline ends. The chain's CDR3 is CASSQVVQNLETQYF. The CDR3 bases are TGTGCCAGCAGCCAAGTTGTACAGAACTTAGAGACCCAGTACTTC.

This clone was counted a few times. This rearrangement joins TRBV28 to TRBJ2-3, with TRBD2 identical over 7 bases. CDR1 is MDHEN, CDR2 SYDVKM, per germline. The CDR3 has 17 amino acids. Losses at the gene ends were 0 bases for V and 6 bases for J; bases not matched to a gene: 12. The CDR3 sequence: CASSLWGSGLREDTQYF. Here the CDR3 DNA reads TGTGCCAGCAGTTTATGGGGTTCGGGTCTGCGGGAGGATACGCAGTATTTT.

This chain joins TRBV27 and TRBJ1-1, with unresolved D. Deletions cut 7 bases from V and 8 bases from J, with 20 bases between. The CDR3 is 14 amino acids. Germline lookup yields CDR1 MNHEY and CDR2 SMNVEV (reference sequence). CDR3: CASMAQRQSREAFF. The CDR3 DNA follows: TGTGCCAGCATGGCCCAGAGGCAGTCTCGGGAAGCTTTCTTT.

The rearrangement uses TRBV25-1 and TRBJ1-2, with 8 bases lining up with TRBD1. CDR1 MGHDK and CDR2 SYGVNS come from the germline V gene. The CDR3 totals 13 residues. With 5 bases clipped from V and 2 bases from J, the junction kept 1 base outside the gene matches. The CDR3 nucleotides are TGTGCCAGCAGTCGACAGGGGAACTATGGCTACACCTTC. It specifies CASSRQGNYGYTF.

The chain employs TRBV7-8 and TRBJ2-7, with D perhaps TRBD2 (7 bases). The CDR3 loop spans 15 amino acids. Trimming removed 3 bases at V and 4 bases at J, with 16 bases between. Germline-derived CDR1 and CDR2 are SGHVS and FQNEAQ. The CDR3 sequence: CASSLRGRPPYEQYF. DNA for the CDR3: TGTGCCAGCAGCTTGCGGGGGCGCCCCCCTTACGAGCAGTACTTC. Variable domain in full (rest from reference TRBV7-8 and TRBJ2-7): GAGVSQSPRYKVAKRGQDVALRCDPISGHVSLFWYQQALGQGPEFLTYFQNEAQLDKSGLPSDRFFAERPEGSVSTLKIQRTQQEDSAVYLCASSLRGRPPYEQYFGPGTRLTVT.

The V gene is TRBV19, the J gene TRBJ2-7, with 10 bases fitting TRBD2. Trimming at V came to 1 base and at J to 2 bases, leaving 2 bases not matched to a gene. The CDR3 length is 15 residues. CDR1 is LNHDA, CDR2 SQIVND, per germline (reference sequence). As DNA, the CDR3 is TGTGCCAGTAGTATAGGAGCGGGAGGGACCTACGAGCAGTACTTC. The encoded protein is CASSIGAGGTYEQYF.